The clone carrying this T cell receptor beta chain was counted only a few times. One entry per CDR3 protein results from TCRdb running MiXCR on the reads. The sample shows approximately 500,000 distinct CDR3 sequences, 16% of them seen only once. The record originates from a study of T cell repertoires in cytomegalovirus infection. V lost 2 bases, J lost 2 bases, and 2 bases stayed unmatched. CDR1 and CDR2 (germline): MNHEY, SMNVEV (reference sequence). There are 14 residues in the CDR3. Sample: CD8+ T cells from PBMCs. This chain joins TRBV27 and TRBJ2-7, with TRBD1 matching 8 bases. The receptor was isolated from a human donor in good health (CMV status not recorded). Some clones in this sample may be carry-over from other donors' samples. CDR3 sequence reads: CASSLRTGTYEQYF. CDR3 in DNA: TGTGCCAGCAGTTTAAGGACAGGGACCTACGAGCAGTACTTC.